This is a list of T cell receptor beta chains from one sample in a study of T cells in Graves' hyperthyroidism and ophthalmopathy. Each CDR3 protein gets one entry after TCRdb re-called the multiplex PCR reads with MiXCR. In the table there are 92,000 or so distinct CDR3 sequences, about 51% of which are singletons. Sequencing was carried out using blood. Every receptor here comes from a woman aged 40 to 50 with Graves' hyperthyroidism. The CDR3 runs from the conserved cysteine through the conserved F or W. The order of the fields is V gene, J gene, CDR3 protein.

>TRBV5-1|TRBJ1-1
CASSLAGTGALNTEAFF
>TRBV7-3|TRBJ1-1
CASRPTGGVEAFF
>TRBV29-1|TRBJ2-5
CSVPRGVGETQYF
>TRBV15|TRBJ2-5
CATSSRTSGTQETQYF
>TRBV7-3|TRBJ2-5
CASSLLSGQPPETQYF
>TRBV29-1|TRBJ2-2
CSSTGGPGELFF
>TRBV7-8|TRBJ2-7
CASSFGRTSGSYEQYF
>TRBV20-1|TRBJ2-5
CSAEGWQETQYF
>TRBV2|TRBJ2-2
CASGTAGMGVLFF
>TRBV13|TRBJ2-5
CASSPSGTGETQYF
>TRBV5-1|TRBJ2-7
CASSGTGINEQYF
>TRBV29-1|TRBJ1-2
CSVSLGQPLYGYTF
>TRBV15|TRBJ1-2
CATSPRGAQGFGYTF
>TRBV7-9|TRBJ1-1
CASSYGRNTEAFF
>TRBV5-1|TRBJ2-7
CASSFGDRGLEQYF
>TRBV5-1|TRBJ2-7
CASSSIPGLAPTYEQYF
>TRBV20-1|TRBJ1-2
CSAVQGANCGYTF
>TRBV9|TRBJ2-7
CASSVVPSSYEQYF
>TRBV20-1|TRBJ2-7
CSARDRSGSPYEQYF
>TRBV29-1|TRBJ2-5
CSGGGELQETQYF
>TRBV7-2|TRBJ1-2
CASSTRGQHYGYTF
>TRBV24-1|TRBJ1-4
CAREGGGEKLFF
>TRBV20-1|TRBJ2-3
CSARMTSGPTSTDTQYF
>TRBV19|TRBJ2-1
CASSRTSSYNEQFF
>TRBV29-1|TRBJ2-6
CSVGENTEAF
>TRBV7-8|TRBJ2-7
CASSATGGGSYERYF
>TRBV27|TRBJ1-4
CASSTRDSNGLFF
>TRBV9|TRBJ1-6
CASSPMDRGRSPLHF
>TRBV29-1|TRBJ2-7
CSVTGTGRPLEQYF
>TRBV20-1|TRBJ2-2
CSGGRQGELFF
>TRBV7-6|TRBJ1-6
CASSPGTYNSPLHF
>TRBV7-3|TRBJ1-2
CASSNGQGEGYTF
>TRBV15|TRBJ2-7
CATSSQLDNEQYF
>TRBV10-3|TRBJ1-2
CAISEPTGGHGYTF
>TRBV6-6|TRBJ1-5
CASSWATGLAHQPQHF
>TRBV15|TRBJ2-5
CATSRDRVATTETQYF
>TRBV7-9|TRBJ2-3
CAWGLAGDPLDTQYF
>TRBV2|TRBJ1-5
CASRTGEDQPQHF
>TRBV6-6|TRBJ1-6
CASSHRTGANSPLHF
>TRBV7-2|TRBJ2-2
CASSRVAGGGELFF
>TRBV10-2|TRBJ1-5
CASSESGTGRGQPQHF
>TRBV29-1|TRBJ1-1
CSSPNRGRTEAFF
>TRBV20-1|TRBJ1-5
CSAARGTGVYQPQHF
>TRBV5-1|TRBJ2-5
CASSFGRRQETQYF
>TRBV20-1|TRBJ2-3
CSAGRLAGNRRATDTQYF
>TRBV6-6|TRBJ1-1
CASRPRQGYTEAFF
>TRBV5-1|TRBJ1-2
CASRRNAEVTYGYTF
>TRBV5-4|TRBJ1-2
CASSLSAAPNYGYTF
>TRBV24-1|TRBJ2-5
CATSGLQGKETQYF
>TRBV12-3/TRBV12-4|TRBJ1-2
CASRGIGYGYTF
>TRBV7-3|TRBJ2-7
CASSVNRVVSYEQYF
>TRBV7-2|TRBJ1-2
CASSLGSGFGYTF
>TRBV9|TRBJ2-7
CASRYEQYF
>TRBV28|TRBJ2-7
CASREGAYEQYF
>TRBV7-8|TRBJ2-1
CASSPPNHTSLAEIYNEQFF
>TRBV4-1|TRBJ1-1
CASSQARLDTEAFF
>TRBV29-1|TRBJ2-5
CSVVAGGLRETQYF
>TRBV30|TRBJ1-1
CAWGGRTPNTEAFF
>TRBV7-9|TRBJ2-6
CASSQADMANAEAF